A single sample gave rise to the 5 T cell receptor beta chains below, sequenced in a study of T cells after posttransplantation cyclophosphamide. Treatment was busulfan-fludarabine conditioning, a marrow graft, and cyclophosphamide on days +3 and +4. Method: immunoSEQ multiplex PCR; TCRdb's copy keeps in-frame clones and lacks some. The sample has about 19,000 clones; around 68% are singletons. The source material was PBMCs, sampled after an allogeneic stem cell transplant with post-transplant cyclophosphamide. These receptors were obtained from a young adult male patient who received an allogeneic stem cell transplant from a related donor, was CMV-positive, and had acute GVHD only. Some T cells may be supplied by the graft donor.

V gene TRBV10-3 combines with J gene TRBJ1-5; D is undetermined. The CDR3 covers 13 residues. CDR1 and CDR2 (germline): ENHRY, SYGVKD. V lost 3 bases, J lost 7 bases, and 10 bases lay in between. The CDR3 region is CAISDLKEQPQHF. The CDR3 DNA reads TGTGCCATCAGTGACCTTAAGGAGCAGCCCCAGCATTTT.

The chain couples TRBV11-2 to TRBJ1-5; D gene unclear. This CDR3 has 14 residues. V was trimmed by 5 bases and J by 4 bases, leaving 12 bases between them. Germline assignment: CDR1 SGHAT and CDR2 FQNNGV. The CDR3 bases are TGTGCCAGCAGCACCGGGTCAATAAATCAGCCCCAGCATTTT. Protein sequence: CASSTGSINQPQHF.

The chain combines TRBV6-5 with TRBJ1-2; 9 nucleotides match TRBD1. CDR3 size: 14 residues. The J segment lost 5 bases and the V segment lost 2 bases, leaving 3 bases of the junction unmatched. CDR1 and CDR2 (germline): MNHEY, SVGAGI. The CDR3 is CASSYLGTGYGYTF. CDR3 DNA: TGTGCCAGCAGTTACCTCGGGACAGGGTATGGCTACACCTTC.

The chain recombines TRBV29-1 with TRBJ2-1; D is unresolved. The CDR3 totals 13 residues. The V gene lost 3 bases and the J gene lost 3 bases, with 9 bases spanning the gap. Germline assignment: CDR1 SQVTM and CDR2 ANQGSEA. CDR3 DNA sequence: TGCAGCGTTGATCTCAGGAACTACAATGAGCAGTTCTTC. Amino acids: CSVDLRNYNEQFF.

This clone has more than one count but fewer than ten. The chain has TRBV7-3 and TRBJ1-1; TRBD1 is a possible D gene (6 bases). The CDR3 sequence is 13 residues long. V dropped 5 bases and J dropped 6 bases, with 13 bases sitting between them. Germline V gene data show CDR1 as SGHTA and CDR2 as FQGTGA. CDR3 amino acids: CASSRDIEAEAFF. In DNA, the CDR3 is TGTGCCAGCAGCCGGGACATAGAGGCTGAAGCTTTCTTT. Variable domain in full (rest from reference TRBV7-3 and TRBJ1-1): GAGVSQTPSNKVTEKGKYVELRCDPISGHTALYWYRQSLGQGPEFLIYFQGTGAADDSGLPNDRFFAVRPEGSVSTLKIQRTERGDSAVYLCASSRDIEAEAFFGQGTRLTVV.